This is a list of T cell receptor beta chains from one sample in a study of vaccination and CD4 T cells after COVID-19. Using its own MiXCR run on the PCR reads, TCRdb lists one record per CDR3 protein. The repertoire has under 20,000 distinct CDR3 sequences, around 50% of them found once; the top ten carry less than 25%. No antigen has been assigned to these receptors. The specimen comprised CD4+ T cells from blood, cultured in vitro, sampled about 7 months after SARS-CoV-2 vaccination. These receptors were taken from a human donor who had recovered from COVID-19. Both conserved end residues are part of each CDR3.

J | V | CDR3
TRBJ2-7 | TRBV24-1 | CATSSRQGGEQYF
TRBJ2-5 | TRBV7-9 | CASRPRTSGEIQYF
TRBJ1-2 | TRBV27 | CASRYLQGAYGYTF
TRBJ2-1 | TRBV7-3 | CASSPSGRYNEQFF
TRBJ1-2 | TRBV20-1 | CSAHGDSGGGYTF
TRBJ2-7 | TRBV2 | CASSTSRQGWEQYF
TRBJ1-5 | TRBV7-2 | CASSPDGGVPNQPQHF
TRBJ2-5 | TRBV15 | CATSRGQGFRETQYF
TRBJ2-1 | TRBV5-6 | CASSPTRAGSYNEQFF
TRBJ1-5 | TRBV12-3/TRBV12-4 | CASSRQQGDSNQPQHF
TRBJ1-1 | TRBV6-1 | CASNLDPSRPEAFF
TRBJ2-1 | TRBV7-9 | CASSGAYNEQFF
TRBJ1-3 | TRBV5-1 | CASSREGLSGNTIYF
TRBJ2-3 | TRBV20-1 | CSARDWQGVSDTQYF
TRBJ2-1 | TRBV9 | CASSVAPAYNEQFF
TRBJ1-1 | TRBV20-1 | CSAGWETEAFF
TRBJ2-3 | TRBV27 | CASSRTGMGDTQYF
TRBJ1-1 | TRBV7-2 | CASSVQGTTEAFF
TRBJ2-2 | TRBV7-2 | CASSFERTGELFF
TRBJ1-2 | TRBV10-3 | CAISDLARGDYGYTF
TRBJ2-7 | TRBV9 | CASSIGTETYEQYF
TRBJ1-2 | TRBV20-1 | CSARKVGGVGYTF
TRBJ2-7 | TRBV6-1 | CASRALTGEQYF
TRBJ2-5 | TRBV12-3/TRBV12-4 | CASSFRGEETQYF
TRBJ2-1 | TRBV5-1 | CASSSGTGGDNEQFF
TRBJ2-3 | TRBV6-1 | CASGGNRITDTQYF
TRBJ1-5 | TRBV20-1 | CSASPRARGPQHF
TRBJ2-2 | TRBV6-1 | CASRPTVTGELFF
TRBJ1-2 | TRBV15 | CATSRDAGGAGGYTF
TRBJ2-3 | TRBV20-1 | CSARDPGTRRSTDTQYF
TRBJ1-1 | TRBV10-3 | CATCPTGVDTEAFF
TRBJ2-3 | TRBV20-1 | CSARDLTSGRNTQYF
TRBJ2-2 | TRBV2 | CASSAVAGGPGELFF
TRBJ1-2 | TRBV12-3/TRBV12-4 | CASSLGRVYGYTF
TRBJ2-7 | TRBV18 | CASSPLWGQGETYEQYF